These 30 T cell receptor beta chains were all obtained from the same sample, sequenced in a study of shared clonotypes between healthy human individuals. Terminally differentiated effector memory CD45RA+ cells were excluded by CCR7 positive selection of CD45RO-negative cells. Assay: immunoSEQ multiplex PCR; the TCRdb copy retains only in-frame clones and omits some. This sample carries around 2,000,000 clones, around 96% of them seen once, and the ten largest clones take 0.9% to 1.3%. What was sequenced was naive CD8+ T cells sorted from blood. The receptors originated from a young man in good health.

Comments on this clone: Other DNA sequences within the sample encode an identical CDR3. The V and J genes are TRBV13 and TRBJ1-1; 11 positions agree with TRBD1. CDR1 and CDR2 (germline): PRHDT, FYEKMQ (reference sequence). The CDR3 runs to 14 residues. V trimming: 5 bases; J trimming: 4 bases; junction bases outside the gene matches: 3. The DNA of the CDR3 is TGTGCCAGCAGCCTCGGGACAGGGGGCACTGAAGCTTTCTTT. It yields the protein CASSLGTGGTEAFF.

The CDR3: CASSYGTGGHEQYF. CDR3 in DNA: TGTGCCAGCAGTTACGGGACAGGGGGCCACGAGCAGTACTTC. The chain recombines TRBV6-5 with TRBJ2-7; 12 bases map to TRBD1. Germline CDR1 MNHEY, CDR2 SVGAGI. V dropped 2 bases and J dropped 5; count of bases not matched to a gene: 1. This CDR3 is 14 amino acids long.

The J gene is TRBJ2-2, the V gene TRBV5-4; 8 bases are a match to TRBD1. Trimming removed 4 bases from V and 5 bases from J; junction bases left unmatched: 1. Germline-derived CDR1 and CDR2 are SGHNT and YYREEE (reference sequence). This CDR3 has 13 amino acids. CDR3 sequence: CASSRQGTGELFF. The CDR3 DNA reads TGTGCCAGCAGCCGACAGGGGACCGGGGAGCTGTTTTTT.

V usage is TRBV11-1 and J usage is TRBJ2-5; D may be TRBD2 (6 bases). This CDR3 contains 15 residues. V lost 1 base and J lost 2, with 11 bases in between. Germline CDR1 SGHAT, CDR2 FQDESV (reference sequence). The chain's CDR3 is CASSLVGGRQETQYF. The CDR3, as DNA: TGTGCCAGCAGCTTAGTCGGGGGTCGGCAAGAGACCCAGTACTTC.

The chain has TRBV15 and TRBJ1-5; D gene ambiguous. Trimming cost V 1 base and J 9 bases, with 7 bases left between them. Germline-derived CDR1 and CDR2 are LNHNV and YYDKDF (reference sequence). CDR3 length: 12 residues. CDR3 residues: CATSRGGGPQHF. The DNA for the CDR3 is TGTGCCACCAGCAGAGGGGGTGGGCCCCAGCATTTT.

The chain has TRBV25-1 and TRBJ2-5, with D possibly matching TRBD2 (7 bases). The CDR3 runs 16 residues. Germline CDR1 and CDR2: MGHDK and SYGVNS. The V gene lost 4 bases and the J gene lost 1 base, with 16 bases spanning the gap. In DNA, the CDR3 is TGTGCCAGCAGTGTTTTCGCGGGGGCCCCCCAAGAGACCCAGTACTTC. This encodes CASSVFAGAPQETQYF.

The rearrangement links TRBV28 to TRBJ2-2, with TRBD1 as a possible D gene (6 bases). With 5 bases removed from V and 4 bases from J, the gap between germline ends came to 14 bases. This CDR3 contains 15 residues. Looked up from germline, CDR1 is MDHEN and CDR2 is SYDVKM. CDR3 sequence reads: CASSDHRAITGELFF. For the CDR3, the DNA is TGTGCCAGCAGTGACCACAGGGCTATCACCGGGGAGCTGTTTTTT.

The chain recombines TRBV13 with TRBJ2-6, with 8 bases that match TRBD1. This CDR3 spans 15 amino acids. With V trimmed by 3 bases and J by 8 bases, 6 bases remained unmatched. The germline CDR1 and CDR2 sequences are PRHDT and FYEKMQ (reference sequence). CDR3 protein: CASSFVRTGSNVLTF. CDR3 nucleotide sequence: TGTGCCAGCAGCTTCGTCCGGACAGGGTCCAACGTCCTGACTTTC.

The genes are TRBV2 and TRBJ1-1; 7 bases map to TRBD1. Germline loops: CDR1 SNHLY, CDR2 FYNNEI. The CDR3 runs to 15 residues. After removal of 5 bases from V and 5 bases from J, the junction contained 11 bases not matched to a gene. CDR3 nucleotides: TGTGCCAGCAGTCCCAGGGGGACACGAGAGACTGAAGCTTTCTTT. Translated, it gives CASSPRGTRETEAFF.

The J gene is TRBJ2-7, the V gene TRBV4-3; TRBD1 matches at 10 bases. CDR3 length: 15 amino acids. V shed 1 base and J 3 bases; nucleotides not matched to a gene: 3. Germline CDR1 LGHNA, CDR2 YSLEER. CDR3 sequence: CASSQVGTGDYEQYF. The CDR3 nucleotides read TGCGCCAGCAGCCAAGTGGGGACAGGGGACTACGAGCAGTACTTC.

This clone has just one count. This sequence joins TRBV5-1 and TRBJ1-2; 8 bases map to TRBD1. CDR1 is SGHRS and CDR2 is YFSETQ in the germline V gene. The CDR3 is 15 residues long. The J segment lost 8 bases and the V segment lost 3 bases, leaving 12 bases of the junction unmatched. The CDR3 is CASSSDRAYVGGYTF. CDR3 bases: TGCGCCAGCAGCTCGGACAGGGCCTATGTTGGGGGCTACACCTTC. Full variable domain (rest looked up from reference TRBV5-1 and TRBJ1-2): KAGVTQTPRYLIKTRGQQVTLSCSPISGHRSVSWYQQTPGQGLQFLFEYFSETQRNKGNFPGRFSGRQFSNSRSEMNVSTLELGDSALYLCASSSDRAYVGGYTFGSGTRLTVV.

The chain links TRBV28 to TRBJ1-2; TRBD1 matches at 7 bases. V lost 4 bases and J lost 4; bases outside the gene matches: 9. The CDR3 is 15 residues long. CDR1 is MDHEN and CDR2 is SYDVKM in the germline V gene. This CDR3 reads CASSSVSWTGYGYTF. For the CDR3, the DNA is TGTGCCAGCAGTTCGGTTAGCTGGACAGGCTATGGCTACACCTTC.

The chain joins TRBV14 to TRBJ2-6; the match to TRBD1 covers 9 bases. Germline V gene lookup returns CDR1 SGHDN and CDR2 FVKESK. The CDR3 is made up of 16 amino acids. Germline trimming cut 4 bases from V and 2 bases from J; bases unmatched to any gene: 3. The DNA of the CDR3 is TGTGCCAGCAGCCCTCACAGGGGGCCTGGGGCCAACGTCCTGACTTTC. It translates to CASSPHRGPGANVLTF.

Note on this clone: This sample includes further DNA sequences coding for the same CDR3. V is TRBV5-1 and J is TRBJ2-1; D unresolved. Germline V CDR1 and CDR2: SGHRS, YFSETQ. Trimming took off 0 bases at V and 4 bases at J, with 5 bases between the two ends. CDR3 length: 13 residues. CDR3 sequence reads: CASSLAIYNEQFF. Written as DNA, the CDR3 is TGCGCCAGCAGCTTGGCCATATACAATGAGCAGTTCTTC.

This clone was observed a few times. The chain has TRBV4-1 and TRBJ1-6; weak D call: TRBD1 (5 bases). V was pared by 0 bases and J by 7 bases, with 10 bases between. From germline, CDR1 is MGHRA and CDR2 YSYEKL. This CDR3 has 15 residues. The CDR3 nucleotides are TGCGCCAGCAGCCAAGATTGGGACGGGAATTCACCCCTCCACTTT. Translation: CASSQDWDGNSPLHF.

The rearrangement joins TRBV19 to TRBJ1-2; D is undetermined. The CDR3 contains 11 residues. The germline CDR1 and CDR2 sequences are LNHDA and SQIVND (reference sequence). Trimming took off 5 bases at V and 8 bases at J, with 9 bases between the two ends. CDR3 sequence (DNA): TGTGCCAGTAGTCCGAAGACCGGCTACACCTTC. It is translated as CASSPKTGYTF.

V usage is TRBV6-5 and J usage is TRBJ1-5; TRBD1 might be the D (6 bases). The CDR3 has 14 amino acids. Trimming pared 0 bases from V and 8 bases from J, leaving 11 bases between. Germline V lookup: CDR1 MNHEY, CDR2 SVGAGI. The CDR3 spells CASSYSDQGKPQHF. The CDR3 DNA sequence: TGTGCCAGCAGTTACTCGGACCAGGGGAAGCCCCAGCATTTT.

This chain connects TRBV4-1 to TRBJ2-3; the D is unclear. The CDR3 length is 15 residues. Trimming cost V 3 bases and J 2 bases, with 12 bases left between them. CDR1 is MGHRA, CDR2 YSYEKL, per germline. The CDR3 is CASSHWVGNTDTQYF. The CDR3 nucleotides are TGCGCCAGCAGCCATTGGGTAGGGAACACAGATACGCAGTATTTT.

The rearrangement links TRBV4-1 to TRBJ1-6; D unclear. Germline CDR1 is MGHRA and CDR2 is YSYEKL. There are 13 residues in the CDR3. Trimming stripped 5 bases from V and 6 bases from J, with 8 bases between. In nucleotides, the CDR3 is TGCGCCAGCAGCGACGACCCTAATTCACCCCTCCACTTT. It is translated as CASSDDPNSPLHF.

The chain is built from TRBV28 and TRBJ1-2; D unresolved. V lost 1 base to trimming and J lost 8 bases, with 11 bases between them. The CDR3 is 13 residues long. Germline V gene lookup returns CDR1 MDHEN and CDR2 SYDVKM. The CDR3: CASSLFGDLGYTF. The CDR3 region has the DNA TGTGCCAGCAGTTTATTCGGGGATCTCGGCTACACCTTC.

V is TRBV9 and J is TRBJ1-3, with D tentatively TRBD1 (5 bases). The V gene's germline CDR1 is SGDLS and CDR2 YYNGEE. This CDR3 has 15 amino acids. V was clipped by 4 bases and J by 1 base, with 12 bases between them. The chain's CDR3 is CASSLSGASGNTIYF. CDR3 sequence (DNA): TGTGCCAGCAGCTTAAGTGGGGCTTCTGGAAACACCATATATTTT.

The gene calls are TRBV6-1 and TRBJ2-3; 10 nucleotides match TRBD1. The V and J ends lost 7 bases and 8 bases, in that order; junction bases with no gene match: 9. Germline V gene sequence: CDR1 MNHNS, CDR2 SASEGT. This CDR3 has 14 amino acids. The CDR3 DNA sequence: TGTGCCAGCACTCCGGGACAGGGGAAGAGTACGCAGTATTTT. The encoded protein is CASTPGQGKSTQYF.

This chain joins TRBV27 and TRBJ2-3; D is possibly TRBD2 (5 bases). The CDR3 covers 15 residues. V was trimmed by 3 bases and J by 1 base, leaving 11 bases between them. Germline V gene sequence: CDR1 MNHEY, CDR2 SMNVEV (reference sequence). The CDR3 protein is CASSFVGVGTDTQYF. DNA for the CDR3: TGTGCCAGCAGTTTCGTCGGGGTTGGCACAGATACGCAGTATTTT.

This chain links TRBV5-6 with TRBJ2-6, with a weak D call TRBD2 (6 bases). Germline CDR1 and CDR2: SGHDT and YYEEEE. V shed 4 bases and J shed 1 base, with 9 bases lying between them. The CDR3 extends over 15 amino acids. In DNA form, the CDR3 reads TGTGCCAGCAGCGGAGGGGTATCTGGGGCCAACGTCCTGACTTTC. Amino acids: CASSGGVSGANVLTF. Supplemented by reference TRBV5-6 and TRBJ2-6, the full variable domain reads DAGVTQSPTHLIKTRGQQVTLRCSPKSGHDTVSWYQQALGQGPQFIFQYYEEEERQRGNFPDRFSGHQFPNYSSELNVNALLLGDSALYLCASSGGVSGANVLTFGAGSRLTVL.

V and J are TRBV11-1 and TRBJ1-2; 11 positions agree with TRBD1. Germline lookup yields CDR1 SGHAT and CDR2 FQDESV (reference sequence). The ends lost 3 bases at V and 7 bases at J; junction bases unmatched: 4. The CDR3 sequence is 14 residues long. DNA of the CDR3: TGTGCCAGCAGCTTCCCCGGACAGGGGGCTGGCTACACCTTC. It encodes CASSFPGQGAGYTF.

The CDR3 sequence: CASSQVAGTPTDTQYF. Written as DNA, the CDR3 is TGCGCCAGCAGCCAAGTTGCAGGGACACCCACAGATACGCAGTATTTT. V is TRBV4-3 and J is TRBJ2-3; a weak D match, TRBD1 (6 bases). Trimming cost V 1 base and J 2 bases, with 13 bases left between them. The CDR3 runs to 16 residues. Germline loops: CDR1 LGHNA, CDR2 YSLEER.

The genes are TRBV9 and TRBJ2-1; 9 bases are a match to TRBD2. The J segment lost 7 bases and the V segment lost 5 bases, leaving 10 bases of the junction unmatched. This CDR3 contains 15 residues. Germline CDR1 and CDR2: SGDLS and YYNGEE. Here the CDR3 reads CASSRGTSLGNEQFF. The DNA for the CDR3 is TGTGCCAGCAGTAGAGGGACTAGCTTAGGTAATGAGCAGTTCTTC.

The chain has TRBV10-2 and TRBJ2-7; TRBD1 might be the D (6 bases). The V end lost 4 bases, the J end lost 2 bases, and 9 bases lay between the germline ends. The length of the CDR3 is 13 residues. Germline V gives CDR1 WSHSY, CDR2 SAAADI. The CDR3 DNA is TGCGCCAGCAGTGTGCCAGGGGCCTACGAGCAGTACTTC. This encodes CASSVPGAYEQYF.

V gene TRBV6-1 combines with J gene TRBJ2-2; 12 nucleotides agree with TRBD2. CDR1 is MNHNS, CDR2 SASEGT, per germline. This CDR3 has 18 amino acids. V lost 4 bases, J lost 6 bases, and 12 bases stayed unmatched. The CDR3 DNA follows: TGTGCCAGCAGTGGGCTAGCGGGAGGGCCGGGGGTACCCGGGGAGCTGTTTTTT. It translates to CASSGLAGGPGVPGELFF.

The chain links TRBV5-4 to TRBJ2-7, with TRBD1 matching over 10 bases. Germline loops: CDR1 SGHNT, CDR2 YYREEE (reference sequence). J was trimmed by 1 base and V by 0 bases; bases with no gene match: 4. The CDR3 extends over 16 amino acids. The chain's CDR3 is CASSLAPGQGSYEQYF. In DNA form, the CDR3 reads TGTGCCAGCAGCTTGGCCCCGGGACAGGGGTCCTACGAGCAGTACTTC.